Here is one TCR beta chain with its context. TCRdb re-derived calls from the 5' RACE reads in MiXCR, one entry per CDR3 protein. The sample holds some 320,000 distinct CDR3 sequences, 3.5% to 4.5% seen once. This CDR3 comprises 14 residues. V lost 6 bases, J lost 8 bases, and 7 bases stayed unmatched. The germline CDR1 and CDR2 sequences are MNHEY and SMNVEV (reference sequence). These data belong to a study of T cells after yellow fever vaccination. The receptor comes from a man between 18 and 29 years old who received the YFV17D yellow fever vaccine. The source was PBMCs, collected 15 days after the yellow fever booster vaccination. The V and J genes are TRBV27 and TRBJ2-1; 10 bases are a match to TRBD2. The DNA of the CDR3 is TGTGCCAGCAGCTACGGGACTAGCGAGCATGAGCAGTTCTTC. Its translation is CASSYGTSEHEQFF.